This T cell receptor beta chain was profiled in a study of T cell responses to AZD1222 COVID-19 vaccine. The germline V gene encodes CDR1 GTSNPN and CDR2 SVGIG (reference sequence). V was trimmed by 4 bases and J by 4 bases, leaving 11 bases between them. The CDR3 length is 13 residues. Using immunoSEQ multiplex PCR, the repertoire was profiled, and TCRdb retains in-frame clones only, with some absent. The sample includes 150,000 to 190,000 clones, roughly nine tenths of them seen just once. Of note for this clone: Its antigen remains unidentified.

Study-wide results and limits: The number of AZD1222 recipients seropositive at baseline was only five or six. Per reports, nearly half of all spike-specific TCRs target regions that are unmutated in variants. Repertoire sampling happened only post peak T cell response. The CD4 TCRs associated with vaccination extended across spike and predominated at 160-218 and 743-854.

The sequence was collected from an adult who received the AZD1222 COVID-19 vaccine. Material: peripheral blood, obtained 28 days after the second AZD1222 dose. The chain joins TRBV30 to TRBJ1-3, with a tentative D call TRBD1 (5 bases). The CDR3 nucleotides are TGTGCCTGGAATAAGGGGCCCGGAAACACCATATATTTT. This sequence encodes CAWNKGPGNTIYF.